The present T cell receptor beta chain was sequenced within a study of blood T cell repertoires in COVID-19. Across the whole study: Sites in the United States, Italy and Spain provided acute and convalescent COVID-19 samples.

The repertoire was sequenced with immunoSEQ multiplex PCR; TCRdb's copy has only in-frame clones and lacks some. The table has about 260,000 clones, 87% seen once; the top ten hold about 2.2%. The sequence derives from a woman between 50 and 59 years old who had recovered from COVID-19. The specimen was peripheral blood.

CDR3 residues: CASRPGLAGPNTQYF. The DNA for the CDR3 is TGTGCCAGCAGACCGGGACTAGCGGGGCCAAATACGCAGTATTTT. This rearrangement joins TRBV27 to TRBJ2-3; 13 bases align to TRBD2. The CDR3 is 15 amino acids. Germline V lookup: CDR1 MNHEY, CDR2 SMNVEV (reference sequence). V was pared by 6 bases and J by 7 bases, with 7 bases of the junction left unmatched.